The 5 T cell receptor beta chains presented below share a single source sample, sequenced in a study of chemoradiotherapy in HPV16-positive cancers. Data came from immunoSEQ multiplex PCR; TCRdb stores just in-frame clones and leaves some out. The data contain 25,000 to 40,000 clones, nearly 90% of them singletons. Source: blood, taken from a patient who underwent chemoradiotherapy. The receptors were gathered from a human donor with HPV-associated anogenital cancer.

In its sample, this clone was seen once. The V and J genes are TRBV2 and TRBJ2-1; the match to TRBD2 covers 7 bases. Germline loops: CDR1 SNHLY, CDR2 FYNNEI. Losses at the gene ends were 8 bases for V and 9 bases for J; bases not matched to a gene: 7. The CDR3 covers 12 residues. CDR3 protein: CASHTREGEQFF. The CDR3 region has the DNA TGTGCCAGCCATACTAGGGAGGGTGAGCAGTTCTTC.

This chain links TRBV11-2 with TRBJ2-5; tentative D call: TRBD2 (5 bases). Germline values: CDR1 SGHAT, CDR2 FQNNGV. Trimming stripped 1 base from V and 2 bases from J, with 8 bases between. This CDR3 comprises 14 residues. CDR3 amino acids: CASSLVREQETQYF. The CDR3 DNA sequence: TGTGCCAGCAGCTTAGTGAGGGAACAAGAGACCCAGTACTTC.

The chain combines TRBV5-1 with TRBJ2-3; maybe TRBD1 (6 bases). The CDR3 totals 16 residues. Germline values: CDR1 SGHRS, CDR2 YFSETQ. V shed 4 bases and J shed 5 bases, with 20 bases lying between them. The CDR3 protein is CASSPTTDTRGDTQYF. The CDR3 DNA sequence: TGCGCCAGCAGCCCCACCACGGATACCAGGGGAGATACGCAGTATTTT.

The CDR3 DNA reads as TGTGCCAGCAGTGACAGGACAGGGGGTTATCAGCCCCAGCATTTT. It encodes CASSDRTGGYQPQHF. The V call is TRBV6-1, the J call TRBJ1-5; 10 bases line up with TRBD1. Germline loops: CDR1 MNHNS, CDR2 SASEGT. V was pared by 3 bases and J by 5 bases, with 4 bases of the junction left unmatched. The CDR3 covers 15 residues.

The chain couples TRBV7-9 to TRBJ1-1; D remains ambiguous. The germline V gene encodes CDR1 SEHNR and CDR2 FQNEAQ (reference sequence). The CDR3 spans 14 residues. V dropped 1 base and J dropped 4 bases, with 10 bases sitting between them. The CDR3 reads CASSLGTSVTEAFF. The CDR3 coding sequence is TGTGCCAGCAGCTTAGGAACGTCGGTCACTGAAGCTTTCTTT.